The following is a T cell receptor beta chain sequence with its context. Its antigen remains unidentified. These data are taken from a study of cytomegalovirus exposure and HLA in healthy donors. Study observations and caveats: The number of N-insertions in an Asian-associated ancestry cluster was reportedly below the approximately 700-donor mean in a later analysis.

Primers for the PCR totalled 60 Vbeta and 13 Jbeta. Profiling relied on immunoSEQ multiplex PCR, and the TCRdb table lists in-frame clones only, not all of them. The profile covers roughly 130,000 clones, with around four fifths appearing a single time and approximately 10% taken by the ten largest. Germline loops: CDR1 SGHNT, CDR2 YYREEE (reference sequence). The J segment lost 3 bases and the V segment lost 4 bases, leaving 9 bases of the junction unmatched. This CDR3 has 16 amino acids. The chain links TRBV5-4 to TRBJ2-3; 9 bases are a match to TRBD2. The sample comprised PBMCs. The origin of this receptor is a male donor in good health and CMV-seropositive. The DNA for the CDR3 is TGTGCCAGCAGCCTAGGGGCGGGAGGGAGGACAGATACGCAGTATTTT. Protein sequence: CASSLGAGGRTDTQYF.